This T cell receptor beta chain was documented in a study of STAT5B mutations in CD4+ large granular lymphocyte leukemia. The V end lost 0 bases, the J end lost 7 bases, and 5 bases lay between the germline ends. The CDR3 length is 12 residues. Looked up from germline, CDR1 is SGHTA and CDR2 is FQGNSA. Method: immunoSEQ multiplex PCR; TCRdb's copy keeps in-frame clones and lacks some. The data show about 5,000 clones, about 82% seen once. The receptor was derived from a man between 65 and 85 years old with CD4+ T-cell large granular lymphocyte leukemia. This chain links TRBV7-2 with TRBJ2-3; the D is unclear. What was sequenced was PBMCs. The CDR3 here is CASSLAIYTQYF. As DNA, the CDR3 is TGTGCCAGCAGCTTAGCTATATATACGCAGTATTTT.